These 2 T cell receptor beta chains came from one sample sequenced in a study of blood T cell repertoires in COVID-19. Profiling relied on immunoSEQ multiplex PCR, and the TCRdb table lists in-frame clones only, not all of them. This sample carries 200,000 to 250,000 clones, 82% of them seen once, and the ten largest clones take around 3.3%. The source material was peripheral blood. These receptors originate from a woman aged 80 or older with acute or convalescent COVID-19.

The rearrangement uses TRBV10-3 and TRBJ2-1, with TRBD2 matching over 8 bases. CDR3 length equals 13 residues. The germline gives CDR1 ENHRY, CDR2 SYGVKD. Germline trimming cut 6 bases from V and 9 bases from J; bases unmatched to any gene: 7. The CDR3 spells CAISTGGQGEQFF. CDR3 DNA sequence: TGTGCCATCAGCACGGGGGGGCAGGGTGAGCAGTTCTTC.

The chain employs TRBV10-1 and TRBJ1-2; the match to TRBD1 covers 10 bases. This CDR3 is built from 12 residues. Germline assignment: CDR1 WNHNN and CDR2 SYGVQD (reference sequence). V dropped 7 bases and J dropped 6; count of bases not matched to a gene: 2. CDR3 amino acids: CASTGTGDGYTF. Written as DNA, the CDR3 is TGCGCCAGCACCGGGACAGGGGATGGCTACACCTTC.